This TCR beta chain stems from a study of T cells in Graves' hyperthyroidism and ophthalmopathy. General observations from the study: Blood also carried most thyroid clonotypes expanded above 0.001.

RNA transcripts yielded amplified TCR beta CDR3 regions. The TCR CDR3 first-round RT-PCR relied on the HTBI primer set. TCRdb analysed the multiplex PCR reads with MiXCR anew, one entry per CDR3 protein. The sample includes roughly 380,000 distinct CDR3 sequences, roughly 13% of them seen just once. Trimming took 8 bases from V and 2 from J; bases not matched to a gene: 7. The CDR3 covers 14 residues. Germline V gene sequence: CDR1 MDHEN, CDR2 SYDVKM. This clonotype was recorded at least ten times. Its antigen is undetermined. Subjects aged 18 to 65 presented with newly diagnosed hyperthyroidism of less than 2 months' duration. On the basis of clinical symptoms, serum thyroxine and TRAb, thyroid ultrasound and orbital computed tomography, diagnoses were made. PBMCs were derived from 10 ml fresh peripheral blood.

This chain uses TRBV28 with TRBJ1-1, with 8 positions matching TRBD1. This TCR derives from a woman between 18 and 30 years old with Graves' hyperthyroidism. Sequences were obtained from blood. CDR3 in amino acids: CASSGGKRNTEAFF. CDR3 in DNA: TGTGCCAGCTCAGGGGGCAAGCGCAACACTGAAGCTTTCTTT.